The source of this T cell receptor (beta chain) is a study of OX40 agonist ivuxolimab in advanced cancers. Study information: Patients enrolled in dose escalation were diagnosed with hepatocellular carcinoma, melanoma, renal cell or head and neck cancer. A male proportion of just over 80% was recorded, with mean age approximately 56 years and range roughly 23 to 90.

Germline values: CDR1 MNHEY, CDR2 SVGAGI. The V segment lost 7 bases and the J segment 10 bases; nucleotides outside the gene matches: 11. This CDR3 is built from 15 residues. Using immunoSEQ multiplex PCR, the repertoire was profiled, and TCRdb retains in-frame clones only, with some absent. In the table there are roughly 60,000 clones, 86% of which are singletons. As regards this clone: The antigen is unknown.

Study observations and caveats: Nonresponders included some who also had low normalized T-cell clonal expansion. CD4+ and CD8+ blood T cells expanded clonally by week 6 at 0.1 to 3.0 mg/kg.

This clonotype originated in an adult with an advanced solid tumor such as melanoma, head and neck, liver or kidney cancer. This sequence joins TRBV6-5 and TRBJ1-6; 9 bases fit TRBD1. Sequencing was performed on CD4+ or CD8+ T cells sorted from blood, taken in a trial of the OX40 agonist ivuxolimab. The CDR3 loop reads CASTYPGQGQSPLHF. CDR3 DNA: TGTGCCAGCACCTATCCGGGACAGGGACAATCACCCCTCCACTTT.